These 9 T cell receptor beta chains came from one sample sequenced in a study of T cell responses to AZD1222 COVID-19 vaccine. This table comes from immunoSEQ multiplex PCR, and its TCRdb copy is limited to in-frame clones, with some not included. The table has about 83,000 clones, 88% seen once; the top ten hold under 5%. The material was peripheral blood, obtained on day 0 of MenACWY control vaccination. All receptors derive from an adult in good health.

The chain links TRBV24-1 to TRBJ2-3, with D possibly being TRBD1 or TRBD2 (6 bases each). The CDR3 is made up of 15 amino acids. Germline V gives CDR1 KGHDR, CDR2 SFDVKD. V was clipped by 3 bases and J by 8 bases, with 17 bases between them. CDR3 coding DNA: TGTGCCACCAGTGATCTTGGACAAGAGGGGGGTACGCAGTATTTT. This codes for CATSDLGQEGGTQYF.

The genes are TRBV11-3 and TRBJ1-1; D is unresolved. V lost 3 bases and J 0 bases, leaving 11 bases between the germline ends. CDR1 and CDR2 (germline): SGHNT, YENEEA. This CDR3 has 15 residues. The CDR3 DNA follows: TGTGCCAGCAGCTTGGGCTCGGATATGAACACTGAAGCTTTCTTT. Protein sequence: CASSLGSDMNTEAFF.

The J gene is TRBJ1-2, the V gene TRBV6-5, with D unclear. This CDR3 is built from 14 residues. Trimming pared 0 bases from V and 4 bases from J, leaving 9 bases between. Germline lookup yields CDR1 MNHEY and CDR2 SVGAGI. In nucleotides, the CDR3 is TGTGCCAGCAGTTACTCGGACGTCTTCTATGGCTACACCTTC. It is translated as CASSYSDVFYGYTF.

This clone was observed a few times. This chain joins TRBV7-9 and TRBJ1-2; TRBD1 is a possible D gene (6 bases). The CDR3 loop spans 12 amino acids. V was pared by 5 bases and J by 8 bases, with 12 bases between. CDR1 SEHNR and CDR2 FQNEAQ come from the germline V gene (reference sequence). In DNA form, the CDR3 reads TGTGCCAGCAGCCTTGGACAGCAAGGCTACACCTTC. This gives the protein CASSLGQQGYTF.

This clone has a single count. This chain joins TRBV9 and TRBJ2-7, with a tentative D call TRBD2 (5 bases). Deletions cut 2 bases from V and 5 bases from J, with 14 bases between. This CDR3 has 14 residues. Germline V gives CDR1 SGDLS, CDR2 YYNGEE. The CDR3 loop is CASSVDHGVHEQYF. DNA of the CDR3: TGTGCCAGCAGCGTTGATCACGGGGTCCACGAGCAGTACTTC.

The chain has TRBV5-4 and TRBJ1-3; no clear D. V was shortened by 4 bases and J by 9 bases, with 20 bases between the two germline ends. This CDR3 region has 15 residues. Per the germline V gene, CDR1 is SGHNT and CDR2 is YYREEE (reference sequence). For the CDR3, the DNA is TGTGCCAGCAGCGACCGCGGCAGGCCCGAGGGCACCATATATTTT. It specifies CASSDRGRPEGTIYF.

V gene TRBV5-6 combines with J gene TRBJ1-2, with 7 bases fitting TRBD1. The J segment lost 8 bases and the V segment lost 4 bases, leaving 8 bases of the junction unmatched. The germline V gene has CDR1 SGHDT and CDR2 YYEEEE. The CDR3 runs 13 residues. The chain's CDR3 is CASSALTGPGYTF. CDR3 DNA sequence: TGTGCCAGCAGCGCCCTGACAGGGCCCGGCTACACCTTC.

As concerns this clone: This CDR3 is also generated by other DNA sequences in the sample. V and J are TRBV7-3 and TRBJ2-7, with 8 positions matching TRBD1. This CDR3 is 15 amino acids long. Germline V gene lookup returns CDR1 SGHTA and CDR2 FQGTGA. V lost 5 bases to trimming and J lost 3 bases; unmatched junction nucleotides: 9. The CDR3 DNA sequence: TGTGCCAGCAGCCTGGGGACCGGGACAGGCTACGAGCAGTACTTC. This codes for CASSLGTGTGYEQYF.

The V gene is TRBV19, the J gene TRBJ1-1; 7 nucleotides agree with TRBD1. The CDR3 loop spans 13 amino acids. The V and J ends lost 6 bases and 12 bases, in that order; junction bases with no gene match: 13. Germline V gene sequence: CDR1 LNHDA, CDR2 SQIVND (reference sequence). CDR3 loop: CASSPFGQVESFF. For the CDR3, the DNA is TGTGCCAGTAGCCCCTTCGGACAGGTGGAGTCTTTCTTT.